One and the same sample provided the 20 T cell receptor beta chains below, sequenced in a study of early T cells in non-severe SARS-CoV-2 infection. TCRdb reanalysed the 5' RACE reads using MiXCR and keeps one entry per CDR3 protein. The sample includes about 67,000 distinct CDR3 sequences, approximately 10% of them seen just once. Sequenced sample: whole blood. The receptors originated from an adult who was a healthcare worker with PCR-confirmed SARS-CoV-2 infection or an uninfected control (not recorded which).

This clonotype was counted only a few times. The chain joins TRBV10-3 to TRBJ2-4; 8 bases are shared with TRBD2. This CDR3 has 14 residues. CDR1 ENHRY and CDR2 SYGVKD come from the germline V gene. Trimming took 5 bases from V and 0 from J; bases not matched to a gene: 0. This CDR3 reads CAISTSGAKNIQYF. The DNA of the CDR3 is TGTGCCATCAGTACTAGCGGAGCCAAAAACATTCAGTACTTC.

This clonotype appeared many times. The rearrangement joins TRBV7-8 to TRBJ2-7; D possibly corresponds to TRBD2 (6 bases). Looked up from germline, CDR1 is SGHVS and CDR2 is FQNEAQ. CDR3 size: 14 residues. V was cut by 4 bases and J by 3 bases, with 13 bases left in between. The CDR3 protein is CASSSAPGGYEQYF. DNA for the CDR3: TGTGCCAGCAGCTCCGCCCCCGGGGGCTACGAGCAGTACTTC.

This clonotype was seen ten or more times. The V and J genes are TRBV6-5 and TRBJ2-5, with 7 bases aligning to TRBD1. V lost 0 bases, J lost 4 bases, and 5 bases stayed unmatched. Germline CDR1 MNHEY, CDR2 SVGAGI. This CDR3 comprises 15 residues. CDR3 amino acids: CASSYSRRGIETQYF. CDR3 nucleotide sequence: TGTGCCAGCAGTTACTCCCGCAGGGGGATAGAGACCCAGTACTTC.

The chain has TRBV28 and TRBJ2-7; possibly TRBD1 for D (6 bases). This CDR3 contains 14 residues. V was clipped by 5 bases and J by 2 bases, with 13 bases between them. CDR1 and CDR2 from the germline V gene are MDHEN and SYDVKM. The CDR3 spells CASSILTGTYEQYF. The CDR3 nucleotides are TGTGCCAGCAGTATTCTAACAGGGACCTACGAGCAGTACTTC. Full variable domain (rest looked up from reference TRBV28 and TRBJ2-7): DVKVTQSSRYLVKRTGEKVFLECVQDMDHENMFWYRQDPGLGLRLIYFSYDVKMKEKGDIPEGYSVSREKKERFSLILESASTNQTSMYLCASSILTGTYEQYFGPGTRLTVT.

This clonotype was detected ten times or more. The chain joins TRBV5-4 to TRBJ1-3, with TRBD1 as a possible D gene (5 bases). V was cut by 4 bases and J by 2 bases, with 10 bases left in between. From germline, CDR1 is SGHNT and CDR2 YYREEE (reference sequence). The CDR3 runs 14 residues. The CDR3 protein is CASSPPGPGNTIYF. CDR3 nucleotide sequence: TGTGCCAGCAGCCCCCCGGGGCCTGGAAACACCATATATTTT. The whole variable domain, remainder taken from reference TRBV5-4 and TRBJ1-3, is ETGVTQSPTHLIKTRGQQVTLRCSSQSGHNTVSWYQQALGQGPQFIFQYYREEENGRGNFPPRFSGLQFPNYSSELNVNALELDDSALYLCASSPPGPGNTIYFGEGSWLTVV.

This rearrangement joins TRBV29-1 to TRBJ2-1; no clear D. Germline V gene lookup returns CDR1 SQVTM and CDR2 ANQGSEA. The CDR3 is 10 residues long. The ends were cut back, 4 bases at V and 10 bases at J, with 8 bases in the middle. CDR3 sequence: CSVGEREQFF. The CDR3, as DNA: TGCAGCGTTGGAGAGAGGGAGCAGTTCTTC.

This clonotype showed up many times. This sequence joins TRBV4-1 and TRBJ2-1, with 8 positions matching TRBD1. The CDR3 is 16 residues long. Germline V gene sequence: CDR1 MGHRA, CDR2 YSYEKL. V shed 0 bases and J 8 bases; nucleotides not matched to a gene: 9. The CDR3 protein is CASSQDRARGRDEQFF. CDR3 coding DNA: TGCGCCAGCAGCCAAGATCGGGCCAGGGGGCGGGATGAGCAGTTCTTC.

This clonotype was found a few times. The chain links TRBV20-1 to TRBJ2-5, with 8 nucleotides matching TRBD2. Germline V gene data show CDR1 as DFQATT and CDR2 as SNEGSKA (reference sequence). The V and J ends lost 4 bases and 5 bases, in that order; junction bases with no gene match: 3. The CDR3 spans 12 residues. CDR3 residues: CSAKTSVETQYF. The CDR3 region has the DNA TGCAGTGCTAAGACTAGCGTGGAGACCCAGTACTTC.

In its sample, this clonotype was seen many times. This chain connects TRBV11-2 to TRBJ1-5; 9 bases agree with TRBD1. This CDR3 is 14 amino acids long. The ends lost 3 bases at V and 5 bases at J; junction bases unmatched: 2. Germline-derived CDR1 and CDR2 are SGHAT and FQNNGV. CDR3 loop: CASSFTGGDQPQHF. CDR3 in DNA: TGTGCCAGCAGCTTTACAGGGGGCGATCAGCCCCAGCATTTT.

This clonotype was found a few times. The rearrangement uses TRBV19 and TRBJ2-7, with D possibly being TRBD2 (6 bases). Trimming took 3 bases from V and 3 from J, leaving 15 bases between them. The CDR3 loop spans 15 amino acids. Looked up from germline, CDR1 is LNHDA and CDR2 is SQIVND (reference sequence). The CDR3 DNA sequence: TGTGCCAGTAGTATGAGGCTAGCGAACGACTACGAGCAGTACTTC. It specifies CASSMRLANDYEQYF.

The CDR3 sequence is CATASSGNTDTQYF. The DNA for the CDR3 is TGTGCCACAGCCTCTAGCGGGAACACAGATACGCAGTATTTT. The chain has TRBV2 and TRBJ2-3, with 9 bases identical to TRBD2. The V gene's germline CDR1 is SNHLY and CDR2 FYNNEI. Losses at the gene ends were 10 bases for V and 2 bases for J; bases not matched to a gene: 7. The CDR3 runs to 14 residues.

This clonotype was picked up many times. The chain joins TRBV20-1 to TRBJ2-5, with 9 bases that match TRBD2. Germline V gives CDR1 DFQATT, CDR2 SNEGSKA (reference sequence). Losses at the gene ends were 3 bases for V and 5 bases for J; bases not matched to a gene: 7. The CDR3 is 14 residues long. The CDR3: CSASNSGRYETQYF. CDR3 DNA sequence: TGCAGTGCTAGTAATAGCGGGAGATATGAGACCCAGTACTTC.

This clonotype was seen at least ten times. The CDR3: CASSLVRGGFRETQYF. In nucleotides, the CDR3 is TGTGCCAGCAGCTTAGTGAGGGGGGGCTTTAGGGAGACCCAGTACTTC. The rearrangement links TRBV11-2 to TRBJ2-5; D is perhaps TRBD2 (7 bases). Germline V gene lookup returns CDR1 SGHAT and CDR2 FQNNGV. The V end lost 1 base, the J end lost 5 bases, and 17 bases lay between the germline ends. The CDR3 is made up of 16 amino acids.

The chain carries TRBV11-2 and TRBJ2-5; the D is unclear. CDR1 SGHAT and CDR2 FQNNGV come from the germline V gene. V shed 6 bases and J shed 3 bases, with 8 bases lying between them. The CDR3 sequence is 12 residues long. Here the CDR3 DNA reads TGTGCCAGCAGACTACGCAAAGAGACCCAGTACTTC. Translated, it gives CASRLRKETQYF.

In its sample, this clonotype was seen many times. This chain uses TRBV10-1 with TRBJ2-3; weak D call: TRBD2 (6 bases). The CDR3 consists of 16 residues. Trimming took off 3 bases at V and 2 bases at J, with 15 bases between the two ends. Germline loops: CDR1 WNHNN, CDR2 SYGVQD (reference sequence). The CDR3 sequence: CASSESGDLLTDTQYF. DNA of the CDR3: TGCGCCAGCAGTGAATCGGGGGACCTACTCACAGATACGCAGTATTTT.

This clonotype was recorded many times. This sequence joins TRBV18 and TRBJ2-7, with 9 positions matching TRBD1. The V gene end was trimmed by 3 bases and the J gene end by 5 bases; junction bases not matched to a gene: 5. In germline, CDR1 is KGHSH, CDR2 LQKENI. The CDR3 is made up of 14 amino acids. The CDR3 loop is CASSPGTGRDEQYF. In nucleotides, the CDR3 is TGTGCCAGCTCACCCGGGACAGGGCGGGACGAGCAGTACTTC. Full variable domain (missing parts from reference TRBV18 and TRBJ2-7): NAGVMQNPRHLVRRRGQEARLRCSPMKGHSHVYWYRQLPEEGLKFMVYLQKENIIDESGMPKERFSAEFPKEGPSILRIQQVVRGDSAAYFCASSPGTGRDEQYFGPGTRLTVT.

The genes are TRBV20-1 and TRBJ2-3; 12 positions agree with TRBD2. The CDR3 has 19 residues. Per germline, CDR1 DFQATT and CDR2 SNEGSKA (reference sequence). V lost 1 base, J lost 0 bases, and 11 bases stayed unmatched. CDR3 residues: CSARGLAGALTSSTDTQYF. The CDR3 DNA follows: TGCAGTGCTAGAGGACTAGCGGGAGCCCTAACCTCTAGCACAGATACGCAGTATTTT.

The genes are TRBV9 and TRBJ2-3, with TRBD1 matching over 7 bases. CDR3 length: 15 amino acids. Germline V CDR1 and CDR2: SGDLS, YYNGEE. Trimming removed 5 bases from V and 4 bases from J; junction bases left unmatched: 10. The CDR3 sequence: CASSVRQGGSDTQYF. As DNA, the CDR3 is TGTGCCAGCAGTGTTCGACAGGGCGGTTCAGATACGCAGTATTTT.

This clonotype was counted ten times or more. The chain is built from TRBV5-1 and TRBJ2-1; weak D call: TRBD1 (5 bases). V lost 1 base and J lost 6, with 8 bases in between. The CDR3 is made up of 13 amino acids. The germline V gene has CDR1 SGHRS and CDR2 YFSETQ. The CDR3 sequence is CASSLFQGNEQFF. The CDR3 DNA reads TGCGCCAGCAGCTTGTTCCAGGGCAATGAGCAGTTCTTC.

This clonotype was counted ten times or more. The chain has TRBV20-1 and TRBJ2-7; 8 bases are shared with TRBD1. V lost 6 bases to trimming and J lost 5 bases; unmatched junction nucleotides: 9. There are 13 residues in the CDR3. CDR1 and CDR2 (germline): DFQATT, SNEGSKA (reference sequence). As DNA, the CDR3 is TGCAGTGCCCTCCAGGGGGCGAGGGACGAGCAGTACTTC. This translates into CSALQGARDEQYF.